What follows describes a single TCR beta chain. cDNA reverse transcribed from extracted RNA served as the sequencing template. Data came from immunoSEQ multiplex PCR; TCRdb stores just in-frame clones and leaves some out. The sample yields about 190,000 clones, 50% to 60% seen once. The data stem from a study of CD8+ T cells in alopecia areata. Treatment denoted: oral pan-JAK inhibitor, 5-10 mg twice daily. Trimming removed 1 base from V and 0 bases from J, with 19 bases in between. In germline, CDR1 is SGHTA, CDR2 FQGNSA. This CDR3 comprises 18 residues. This specimen consisted of CD4+ T cells sorted from blood, obtained at week 4, from a patient treated with tofacitinib. The chain uses TRBV7-2 and TRBJ2-7; a weak D match, TRBD2 (6 bases). The clonotype was recovered from a human donor with alopecia areata. CDR3 amino acids: CASSLVVGGGASSYEQYF. CDR3 DNA: TGTGCCAGCAGCTTAGTAGTCGGGGGTGGGGCTAGCTCCTACGAGCAGTACTTC.